This T cell receptor (beta chain) came from a study of T cell responses to AZD1222 COVID-19 vaccine. Clones were read by immunoSEQ multiplex PCR, and TCRdb kept only the in-frame ones, dropping some. The data show about 76,000 clones, 60% to 85% seen once. A remark on this clone: The antigen remains undetermined.

Points from the study as a whole: Spike-wide vaccine-associated CD4 TCRs dominated at 160-218 and 743-854. Donors, mostly white British, included more females; clonal diversity was possibly underestimated.

This sequence originates from an adult who received the MenACWY meningococcal vaccine as a control. Material: peripheral blood, obtained 28 days after the second dose of the MenACWY control vaccine.

CDR3 sequence reads: CASSLSGTGGEGYTF. CDR3 DNA sequence: TGTGCCAGCAGTTTATCCGGGACAGGGGGCGAGGGCTACACCTTC. V gene TRBV28 combines with J gene TRBJ1-2, with 12 bases fitting TRBD1. Trimming removed 1 base from V and 8 bases from J; junction bases left unmatched: 5. Germline CDR1 MDHEN, CDR2 SYDVKM. The CDR3 has 15 amino acids.